The next 28 T cell receptor beta chains were all read from a single sample in a study of T cells in Graves' hyperthyroidism and ophthalmopathy. RNA transcripts provided the source from which TCR beta CDR3 regions were amplified. TCR CDR3 regions were first amplified by RT-PCR with HTBI primers. TCRdb fed the multiplex PCR reads into MiXCR, producing one record per CDR3 protein. Of 250,000 to 300,000 distinct CDR3 sequences in the sample, approximately 19% were seen once. Input material: blood. The receptors were gathered from a man in his forties or fifties with Graves' ophthalmopathy.

The V gene is TRBV24-1, the J gene TRBJ2-7, with 8 nucleotides matching TRBD1. V lost 5 bases to trimming and J lost 1 base; unmatched junction nucleotides: 12. The CDR3 covers 17 residues. Germline loops: CDR1 KGHDR, CDR2 SFDVKD. The CDR3 coding sequence is TGTGCCACCAGTGCACCCCTGGACAGGGCGCGATCCTACGAGCAGTACTTC. It translates to CATSAPLDRARSYEQYF.

This clonotype has only a few counts. The J gene is TRBJ2-3, the V gene TRBV5-1; 7 bases are a match to TRBD1. With V trimmed by 4 bases and J by 4 bases, 6 bases remained unmatched. The CDR3 totals 14 residues. Germline lookup yields CDR1 SGHRS and CDR2 YFSETQ. The CDR3 loop reads CASSEGAGADTQYF. The CDR3 DNA sequence: TGCGCCAGCAGCGAGGGGGCAGGGGCAGATACGCAGTATTTT.

The V call is TRBV6-1, the J call TRBJ2-1, with 13 bases fitting TRBD2. This CDR3 is built from 17 residues. With 5 bases clipped from V and 4 bases from J, the junction kept 8 bases outside the gene matches. Germline V CDR1 and CDR2: MNHNS, SASEGT. The DNA of the CDR3 is TGTGCCAGCAGTCCTGGGACTAGCGGGACGGTATACAATGAGCAGTTCTTC. It yields the protein CASSPGTSGTVYNEQFF.

This clonotype appeared many times. The chain uses TRBV20-1 and TRBJ1-2; a possible D gene is TRBD1 (6 bases). Germline V CDR1 and CDR2: DFQATT, SNEGSKA (reference sequence). CDR3 length: 12 amino acids. The V gene lost 6 bases and the J gene lost 2 bases, with 10 bases spanning the gap. The CDR3 region has the DNA TGCAGTGCCACGGACAGCAACTATGGCTACACCTTC. It codes for CSATDSNYGYTF.

The rearrangement joins TRBV28 to TRBJ1-5; D ambiguous. Germline loops: CDR1 MDHEN, CDR2 SYDVKM. This CDR3 contains 13 residues. V lost 6 bases, J lost 2 bases, and 8 bases lay in between. In nucleotides, the CDR3 is TGTGCCAGCAGAACCGACGGCAATCAGCCCCAGCATTTT. Amino acid sequence: CASRTDGNQPQHF.

This clonotype has only a few counts. The chain links TRBV10-3 to TRBJ2-5; 8 bases match TRBD2. The CDR3 has 15 amino acids. CDR1 ENHRY and CDR2 SYGVKD come from the germline V gene. The V gene end was trimmed by 4 bases and the J gene end by 2 bases; junction bases not matched to a gene: 6. The DNA of the CDR3 is TGTGCCATCAGTGTGGGAAGCGGGAGACAAGAGACCCAGTACTTC. It encodes CAISVGSGRQETQYF.

Worth noting for this clonotype: This may be a read error: a much more frequent sequence differs by one nucleotide. The rearrangement links TRBV24-1 to TRBJ2-1; D is ambiguous. From germline, CDR1 is KGHDR and CDR2 SFDVKD. CDR3 length: 13 residues. V lost 4 bases, J lost 10 bases, and 13 bases lay in between. The CDR3 here is CATSDSRFKEQFF. Written as DNA, the CDR3 is TGTGCCACCAGTGACTCCAGGTTTAAGGAGCAGTTCTTC.

This clonotype has more than one count but fewer than ten. The V and J genes are TRBV24-1 and TRBJ2-4, with 7 bases matching TRBD2. Per germline, CDR1 KGHDR and CDR2 SFDVKD. This CDR3 comprises 16 residues. J was trimmed by 3 bases and V by 5 bases; bases with no gene match: 9. The CDR3 sequence is CATSVWGGTGKNIQYF. The CDR3 DNA reads as TGTGCCACCAGTGTCTGGGGGGGTACGGGCAAAAACATTCAGTACTTC.

This clonotype was counted ten times or more. The chain joins TRBV29-1 to TRBJ1-1; a weak D match, TRBD1 (6 bases). The V gene's germline CDR1 is SQVTM and CDR2 ANQGSEA. The CDR3 loop spans 14 amino acids. Trimming took off 4 bases at V and 4 bases at J, with 16 bases between the two ends. CDR3 residues: CSVVGRPGATEAFF. In DNA, the CDR3 is TGCAGCGTTGTCGGGCGGCCGGGGGCCACTGAAGCTTTCTTT.

In this sample, this clonotype turned up many times. This chain links TRBV2 with TRBJ2-5; D ambiguous. This CDR3 has 14 amino acids. The ends were cut back, 0 bases at V and 5 bases at J, with 10 bases in the middle. Germline CDR1 SNHLY, CDR2 FYNNEI. The CDR3: CASSEALYRETQYF. As DNA, the CDR3 is TGTGCCAGCAGTGAAGCGCTTTATAGGGAGACCCAGTACTTC. The full variable domain, with the rest looked up from reference TRBV2 and TRBJ2-5, is EPEVTQTPSHQVTQMGQEVILRCVPISNHLYFYWYRQILGQKVEFLVSFYNNEISEKSEIFDDQFSVERPDGSNFTLKIRSTKLEDSAMYFCASSEALYRETQYFGPGTRLLVL.

The rearrangement uses TRBV6-1 and TRBJ2-4; D remains ambiguous. V dropped 1 base and J dropped 0 bases, with 13 bases sitting between them. The length of the CDR3 is 17 residues. CDR1 is MNHNS and CDR2 is SASEGT in the germline V gene. The CDR3 reads CASSEEGYGLAKNIQYF. CDR3 sequence (DNA): TGTGCCAGCAGTGAAGAAGGATACGGATTAGCCAAAAACATTCAGTACTTC.

This clonotype is a singleton in its sample. The chain links TRBV29-1 to TRBJ1-4, with D uncertain. Per the germline V gene, CDR1 is SQVTM and CDR2 is ANQGSEA. CDR3 length: 13 residues. V was pared by 8 bases and J by 5 bases, with 15 bases between. CDR3 DNA sequence: TGCAGCCCTGACACGGACCAAAATGAAAAACTGTTTTTT. Translation gives CSPDTDQNEKLFF. Complete variable domain (other parts from reference TRBV29-1 and TRBJ1-4): SAVISQKPSRDICQRGTSLTIQCQVDSQVTMMFWYRQQPGQSLTLIATANQGSEATYESGFVIDKFPISRPNLTFSTLTVSNMSPEDSSIYLCSPDTDQNEKLFFGSGTQLSVL.

The chain uses TRBV3-1 and TRBJ1-2; D gene unclear. Trimming removed 4 bases from V and 4 bases from J, with 19 bases in between. Germline CDR1 is LGHDT and CDR2 is YNNKEL (reference sequence). This CDR3 region has 16 residues. CDR3 sequence reads: CASSPDRQALIYGYTF. For the CDR3, the DNA is TGTGCCAGCAGCCCCGACCGGCAGGCCCTCATCTATGGCTACACCTTC.

In its sample, this clonotype was seen a few times. The chain recombines TRBV24-1 with TRBJ2-2; 10 bases are shared with TRBD2. Germline V gene sequence: CDR1 KGHDR, CDR2 SFDVKD. Trimming at V came to 0 bases and at J to 2 bases, leaving 2 bases not matched to a gene. CDR3 length: 17 residues. The CDR3 spells CATSDLSLAGNTGELFF. CDR3 nucleotides: TGTGCCACCAGTGATTTGTCACTAGCGGGAAACACCGGGGAGCTGTTTTTT.

This clonotype was observed at least ten times. The chain employs TRBV12-3 or TRBV12-4 and TRBJ1-2, with TRBD1 matching over 9 bases. This CDR3 is 15 amino acids long. Trimming took 5 bases from V and 3 from J; bases not matched to a gene: 7. The CDR3 DNA sequence: TGTGCCAGCAGTCTCGGACAGGGGTCACACTATGGCTACACCTTC. Encoded protein: CASSLGQGSHYGYTF.

This clonotype was observed once. A much larger clone differs by one base, so this may be a read error. The CDR3 carries no conserved terminal phenylalanine or tryptophan, so it likely arises from a read error. The J gene is TRBJ1-1, the V gene TRBV20-1, with a tentative D call TRBD1 (5 bases). V was cut by 3 bases and J by 1 base, with 15 bases left in between. Germline V CDR1 and CDR2: DFQATT, SNEGSKA (reference sequence). The CDR3 extends over 15 amino acids. The CDR3: CSARGPQGENTEAFS. The CDR3 region has the DNA TGCAGTGCTAGGGGCCCTCAGGGAGAGAACACTGAAGCTTTCTCT.

The rearrangement uses TRBV19 and TRBJ2-7; 7 nucleotides line up with TRBD1. The CDR3 has 13 residues. CDR1 and CDR2 (germline): LNHDA, SQIVND (reference sequence). Trimming removed 6 bases from V and 5 bases from J; junction bases left unmatched: 7. CDR3 nucleotide sequence: TGTGCCAGTAGCCTAAACAGGGGAGACGAGCAGTACTTC. This encodes CASSLNRGDEQYF.

This chain uses TRBV9 with TRBJ1-6, with 7 bases matching TRBD1. The germline gives CDR1 SGDLS, CDR2 YYNGEE. The CDR3 spans 14 residues. V lost 4 bases to trimming and J lost 10 bases; unmatched junction nucleotides: 8. As DNA, the CDR3 is TGTGCCAGCAGCCCCCAGGGGGTCGCCTCACCCCTCCACTTT. This translates into CASSPQGVASPLHF.

A single count supports this clonotype. The chain combines TRBV4-1 with TRBJ2-5; the match to TRBD2 covers 14 bases. The J segment lost 5 bases and the V segment lost 0 bases, leaving 5 bases of the junction unmatched. The CDR3 is made up of 17 amino acids. Germline CDR1 MGHRA, CDR2 YSYEKL. DNA of the CDR3: TGCGCCAGCAGCCAAGATCCGACTAGCGGGAGGGGGGAGACCCAGTACTTC. It encodes CASSQDPTSGRGETQYF.

V and J are TRBV3-1 and TRBJ2-7; D could derive from TRBD1 or TRBD2 (5 bases each). Germline-derived CDR1 and CDR2 are LGHDT and YNNKEL (reference sequence). The V and J ends lost 4 bases and 7 bases respectively, with 17 bases between them. The CDR3 extends over 14 amino acids. The DNA of the CDR3 is TGTGCCAGCAGCCCCGGGGCGGACGTCGGGGAGCAGTACTTC. Its translation is CASSPGADVGEQYF.

Many counts were recorded for this clonotype. V usage is TRBV12-3 or TRBV12-4 and J usage is TRBJ2-3; 11 bases map to TRBD2. With V trimmed by 3 bases and J by 4 bases, 9 bases remained unmatched. The CDR3 is 17 residues long. The DNA of the CDR3 is TGTGCCAGCAGTTTCTTCACTAGCGGGAGAGTCGCAGATACGCAGTATTTT. Residues: CASSFFTSGRVADTQYF.

V usage is TRBV20-1 and J usage is TRBJ2-1, with TRBD1 identical over 7 bases. The length of the CDR3 is 16 residues. Germline loops: CDR1 DFQATT, CDR2 SNEGSKA (reference sequence). The junction had 13 bases not matched to a gene; V was cut back by 3 bases and J by 5 bases. The CDR3 spells CSARPLQGLAHNEQFF. The DNA for the CDR3 is TGCAGTGCTAGGCCCCTACAGGGGCTAGCCCACAATGAGCAGTTCTTC.

In this sample, this clonotype turned up many times. This chain links TRBV28 with TRBJ2-4; 7 bases match TRBD1. V lost 5 bases to trimming and J lost 0 bases; unmatched junction nucleotides: 7. From germline, CDR1 is MDHEN and CDR2 SYDVKM. This CDR3 comprises 16 residues. CDR3 DNA sequence: TGTGCCAGCAGTGCCGGGACAGTGGTAGCCAAAAACATTCAGTACTTC. This sequence encodes CASSAGTVVAKNIQYF.

V and J are TRBV9 and TRBJ2-5; 15 nucleotides match TRBD2. This CDR3 has 17 amino acids. Germline lookup yields CDR1 SGDLS and CDR2 YYNGEE. The trim removed 0 bases at V and 7 bases at J, leaving 7 bases unmatched. The CDR3 sequence is CASSVAGLAGGDRTQYF. Written as DNA, the CDR3 is TGTGCCAGCAGCGTAGCAGGACTAGCGGGAGGGGACCGGACCCAGTACTTC.

This clonotype was seen a handful of times. The genes are TRBV20-1 and TRBJ2-1; TRBD2 matches 7 bases. The CDR3 has 13 amino acids. Germline CDR1 and CDR2: DFQATT and SNEGSKA (reference sequence). J lost 4 bases, V lost 2 bases, and 2 bases had no gene match. The CDR3 sequence: CSARLAEYNEQFF. The CDR3 DNA reads as TGCAGTGCTAGACTAGCGGAGTACAATGAGCAGTTCTTC.

This chain connects TRBV27 to TRBJ1-1; the D gene is possibly TRBD1 (5 bases). The germline V gene encodes CDR1 MNHEY and CDR2 SMNVEV (reference sequence). The V and J ends lost 2 bases and 9 bases respectively, with 13 bases between them. The CDR3 has 13 amino acids. CDR3 in amino acids: CASSLGGWGKAFF. CDR3 nucleotide sequence: TGTGCCAGCAGTTTAGGGGGATGGGGGAAAGCTTTCTTT.

This clonotype came up a few times. The chain has TRBV4-2 and TRBJ2-3, with 7 bases that match TRBD2. CDR3 length equals 15 residues. Germline V lookup: CDR1 LGHNA, CDR2 YNFKEQ. The junction had 2 bases not matched to a gene; V was cut back by 1 base and J by 1 base. The CDR3 here is CASSQGTRGTDTQYF. The CDR3 coding sequence is TGTGCCAGCAGCCAAGGGACTAGGGGCACAGATACGCAGTATTTT.

This clonotype was seen a handful of times. This chain uses TRBV5-1 with TRBJ2-2; TRBD1 matches 7 bases. Germline V gene sequence: CDR1 SGHRS, CDR2 YFSETQ. Trimming took 3 bases from V and 2 from J; bases not matched to a gene: 7. This CDR3 spans 16 amino acids. CDR3 sequence (DNA): TGCGCCAGCAGCTCTACAGGGGCCCCCAACACCGGGGAGCTGTTTTTT. Protein: CASSSTGAPNTGELFF.